The clone carrying this T cell receptor (beta chain) has ten or more counts. What it recognizes is unknown. The record originates from a study of T cell repertoires in cytomegalovirus infection. Study at large: Through public TCR beta signatures, both CMV infection and matching HLA type were indicated. Study findings and constraints: HLA-C-restricted CMV-specific TCR beta clonotypes were dominant in the ex vivo response. Cumulative frequency (of public TCR beta family members) identified carriers of CMV plus the relevant HLA.

From the reads, TCRdb called clonotypes with MiXCR, one entry per CDR3 protein. The sample has more than 200,000 distinct CDR3 sequences, approximately 9.2% seen once; the top ten hold roughly 15%. V was cut by 4 bases and J by 4 bases, with 8 bases left in between. The CDR3 has 13 amino acids. The germline CDR1 and CDR2 sequences are MNHEY and SVGAGI. Sequencing was done on a sample of PBMCs. This clonotype originated in a human donor in good health (CMV status not recorded). Some clones in this sample may be carry-over from other donors' samples. The rearrangement links TRBV6-5 to TRBJ2-1, with D perhaps matching TRBD2 (6 bases). The CDR3, as DNA: TGTGCCAGCAGTTTTAGCGGTTACAATGAGCAGTTCTTC. It codes for CASSFSGYNEQFF.